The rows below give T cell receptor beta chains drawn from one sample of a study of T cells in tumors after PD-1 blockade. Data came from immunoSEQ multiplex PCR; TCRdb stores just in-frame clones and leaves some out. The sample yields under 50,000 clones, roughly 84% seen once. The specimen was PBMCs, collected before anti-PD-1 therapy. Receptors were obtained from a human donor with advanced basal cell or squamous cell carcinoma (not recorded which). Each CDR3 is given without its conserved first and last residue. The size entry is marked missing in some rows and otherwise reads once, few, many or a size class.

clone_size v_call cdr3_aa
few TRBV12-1 ASTYTGQTYGYT
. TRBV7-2 ASSLNLYTSGYT
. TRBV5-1 ASSRAGVGGQETQY
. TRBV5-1 ASSHDREGDTQY
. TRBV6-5 ASSYSHPAFVGELF
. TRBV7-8 ASSLESNQPQH
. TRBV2 ASSEDEQTYEQY
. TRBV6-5 ASTRGHYNEQF
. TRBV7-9 ASSFDRRGFEQF
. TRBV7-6 ASSPRSGGYT
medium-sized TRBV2 ASSEGLMGFGGRNEQF
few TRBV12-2 ASPLRLTGSYEQY
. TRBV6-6 ASTSGQDNSPLH
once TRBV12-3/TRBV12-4 ASSSGNNEQF
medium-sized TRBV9 ASSATPGQQFYEQY
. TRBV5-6 ASSWGGSEYEQY
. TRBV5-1 ASSLVPPDREHGYT
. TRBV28 ASSKGGYGTLRAGELF
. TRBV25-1 ASSEYLDGTEAF
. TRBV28 ASTETRGHEQY
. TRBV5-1 ASSTGTGGNEKLF
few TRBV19 ASSIFWGSSYEQY
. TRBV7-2 ASSAGGWDYGYT
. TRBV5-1 ASSLGGQGIHEQY
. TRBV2 ASSMMETGGYYGYT
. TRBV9 ASSVYSSLNSGANVLT
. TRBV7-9 ASSLDMGGSYGYT